Listed below are T cell receptor beta chains from one sample, sequenced in a study of T cell changes during pregnancy in multiple sclerosis. TCRdb's copy holds only in-frame clones and misses some; the assay was immunoSEQ multiplex PCR. The sample carries 25,000 to 35,000 clones, roughly 90% recorded once. The sequencing here drew on CD4+ T cells from peripheral blood mononuclear cells, taken in the second trimester of pregnancy. The receptors come from a female donor in good health, enrolled as a control in a pregnancy study. Each CDR3 is given with its conserved first and last residue. D genes are given only for firm matches. Clone sizes are given selectively: once, few, many, or a class where the clone is expanded.

j_gene | abundance | v_gene | d_gene | CDR3aa | CDR3nt
TRBJ2-5 | - | TRBV7-9 | - | CASSHRTLWETQYF | TGTGCCAGCAGCCATAGAACGCTTTGGGAGACCCAGTACTTC
TRBJ1-3 | - | TRBV13 | - | CASSISGSLPGNTIYF | TGTGCCAGCAGCATTTCCGGGTCCCTTCCTGGAAACACCATATATTTT
TRBJ1-2 | - | TRBV30 | - | CAWGLGHYGYTF | TGTGCCTGGGGGCTTGGGCACTATGGCTACACCTTC
TRBJ1-1 | few | TRBV9 | TRBD1 | CASSVGQGATEAFF | TGTGCCAGCAGCGTAGGTCAGGGGGCCACTGAAGCTTTCTTT
TRBJ1-6 | - | TRBV18 | TRBD1 | CASSRGQGGGYSPLHF | TGTGCCAGCTCACGCGGACAGGGGGGTGGTTATTCACCCCTCCACTTT
TRBJ2-7 | - | TRBV7-9 | - | CASSLGPSYEQYF | TGTGCCAGCAGCTTAGGTCCCAGTTACGAGCAGTACTTC
TRBJ2-1 | - | TRBV7-9 | TRBD2 | CASSPASGTPSYNEQFF | TGTGCCAGCAGCCCCGCTAGCGGGACCCCCTCCTACAATGAGCAGTTCTTC
TRBJ1-2 | - | TRBV25-1 | - | CASSVLNGYTF | TGTGCCAGCAGTGTACTGAATGGCTACACCTTC
TRBJ2-1 | once | TRBV19 | TRBD2 | CASSITGGPIYNEQFF | TGTGCCAGTAGTATCACGGGAGGACCTATCTACAATGAGCAGTTCTTC
TRBJ1-1 | - | TRBV14 | - | CASSLWGNTEAFF | TGTGCCAGCAGTCTCTGGGGCAACACTGAAGCTTTCTTT
TRBJ2-5 | few | TRBV29-1 | - | CSAGDRPETQYF | TGCAGCGCCGGAGACAGACCAGAGACCCAGTACTTC
TRBJ1-5 | - | TRBV30 | - | CAWSQQGNQPQHF | TGTGCCTGGAGTCAACAGGGCAATCAGCCCCAGCATTTT
TRBJ1-1 | - | TRBV6-1 | - | CASQSQARTEAFF | TGTGCCAGCCAAAGCCAAGCCAGGACTGAAGCTTTCTTT
TRBJ2-2 | - | TRBV19 | TRBD2 | CASSPGTSGRAGKVGELFF | TGTGCCAGTAGTCCCGGGACTAGCGGGAGGGCCGGTAAAGTCGGGGAGCTGTTTTTT
TRBJ1-2 | once | TRBV7-2 | TRBD1 | CASRPGQFIYGYTF | TGTGCCAGCAGACCGGGACAGTTCATCTATGGCTACACCTTC
TRBJ2-5 | - | TRBV11-3 | TRBD2 | CASSPGTSGGSGETQYF | TGTGCCAGCAGCCCGGGAACTAGCGGGGGCTCCGGGGAGACCCAGTACTTC
TRBJ2-7 | - | TRBV6-6 | - | CASTPGTTYEQYF | TGTGCCAGCACCCCCGGGACAACCTACGAGCAGTACTTC
TRBJ1-6 | - | TRBV19 | - | CASSTRDAHGSLHF | TGTGCCAGTAGTACCCGGGATGCCCATGGGTCCCTCCACTTT
TRBJ1-1 | once | TRBV7-8 | - | CASSPGVMNTEAFF | TGTGCCAGCAGCCCAGGGGTCATGAACACTGAAGCTTTCTTT
TRBJ2-5 | - | TRBV10-1 | - | CASSEGLPETQYF | TGCGCCAGCAGTGAGGGACTTCCCGAGACCCAGTACTTC
TRBJ1-1 | - | TRBV7-9 | - | CASRRGGNTEAFF | TGTGCCAGCAGACGAGGGGGAAACACTGAAGCTTTCTTT
TRBJ2-5 | - | TRBV2 | TRBD2 | CASSPMGGETQYF | TGTGCCAGCAGCCCTATGGGGGGGGAGACCCAGTACTTC
TRBJ2-1 | - | TRBV7-9 | - | CASSSPGLLINEQFF | TGTGCCAGCAGCTCCCCGGGACTCCTCATCAATGAGCAGTTCTTC
TRBJ2-5 | - | TRBV18 | - | CASSPLGPPVETQYF | TGTGCCAGCTCACCATTGGGCCCGCCGGTAGAGACCCAGTACTTC
TRBJ1-4 | - | TRBV15 | - | CATSRRGTNEKLFF | TGTGCCACCAGCAGACGGGGAACTAATGAAAAACTGTTTTTT
TRBJ2-1 | - | TRBV10-3 | - | CAISEGGIQGNEQFF | TGTGCCATCAGTGAGGGGGGGATCCAGGGAAATGAGCAGTTCTTC
TRBJ2-7 | - | TRBV10-2 | - | CASGQPTYEQYF | TGCGCCAGCGGACAGCCGACCTACGAGCAGTACTTC
TRBJ2-7 | - | TRBV10-1 | TRBD1 | CASSDRQGVREQYF | TGCGCCAGCAGTGACCGACAGGGAGTGAGGGAGCAGTACTTC
TRBJ1-5 | - | TRBV10-2 | - | CASSESRLGRTRNQPQHF | TGCGCCAGCAGTGAGTCGAGGCTGGGGAGGACACGCAATCAGCCCCAGCATTTT
TRBJ2-3 | - | TRBV9 | - | CASSNRDTQYF | TGTGCCAGCAGCAATAGAGATACGCAGTATTTT